This entry lists 12 T cell receptor beta chains sequenced from one sample in a study of blood T cell repertoires in COVID-19. Profiling relied on immunoSEQ multiplex PCR, and the TCRdb table lists in-frame clones only, not all of them. Here the sample spans about 24,000 clones, 70% to 90% being singletons. The sequenced material came from peripheral blood. All receptors come from a man aged 65 to 79 with acute or convalescent COVID-19.

The rearrangement uses TRBV7-9 and TRBJ2-5; 7 bases are a match to TRBD2. The CDR3 length is 12 residues. Germline values: CDR1 SEHNR, CDR2 FQNEAQ (reference sequence). J lost 10 bases, V lost 4 bases, and 6 bases had no gene match. DNA for the CDR3: TGTGCCAGCAGCTCAGGCGGCGGGAGCCAGTACTTC. Translated, it gives CASSSGGGSQYF.

The chain couples TRBV20-1 to TRBJ1-4; a possible D gene is TRBD1 (6 bases). The CDR3 consists of 15 residues. CDR1 is DFQATT and CDR2 is SNEGSKA in the germline V gene (reference sequence). Trimming removed 3 bases at V and 8 bases at J, with 19 bases between. In DNA form, the CDR3 reads TGCAGTGCTAGTTCGTACGGGGGGCCTTCAGAAAAACTGTTTTTT. It translates to CSASSYGGPSEKLFF.

The rearrangement joins TRBV7-9 to TRBJ2-7; 11 bases line up with TRBD2. The V gene's germline CDR1 is SEHNR and CDR2 FQNEAQ (reference sequence). This CDR3 has 14 amino acids. The V and J ends lost 6 bases and 6 bases, in that order; junction bases with no gene match: 7. CDR3 DNA sequence: TGTGCCAGCAGAGGGATAGCGGGAGGGGGCGAGCAGTACTTC. Translated: CASRGIAGGGEQYF.

This clone was found once. This chain joins TRBV3-1 (or the pseudogene TRBV3-2) and TRBJ1-2; maybe TRBD1 (5 bases). Germline CDR1 LGHDT, CDR2 YNNKEL (reference sequence). With 1 base removed from V and 2 bases from J, the gap between germline ends came to 8 bases. The CDR3 has 14 residues. The CDR3 DNA sequence: TGTGCCAGCAGCCAAGGTGCAGGGAACTATGGCTACACCTTC. This gives the protein CASSQGAGNYGYTF.

The chain links TRBV7-8 to TRBJ1-3; tentative D call: TRBD1 (6 bases). This CDR3 contains 12 residues. V shed 3 bases and J shed 15 bases, with 15 bases lying between them. Germline V gene data show CDR1 as SGHVS and CDR2 as FQNEAQ. The CDR3 bases are TGTGCCAGCAGCTTGGATCAGGGGCCCGCATATTTT. It is translated as CASSLDQGPAYF.

The chain recombines TRBV7-2 with TRBJ1-1; a possible D gene is TRBD1 (5 bases). This CDR3 is 14 amino acids long. Trimming removed 1 base at V and 6 bases at J, with 12 bases between. Germline V lookup: CDR1 SGHTA, CDR2 FQGNSA. The CDR3 sequence: CASSLVAQGSEAFF. CDR3 in DNA: TGTGCCAGCAGCTTAGTGGCTCAGGGTTCTGAAGCTTTCTTT.

The rearrangement links TRBV7-2 to TRBJ1-1; D is unclear. The CDR3 runs 14 residues. With 2 bases removed from V and 11 bases from J, the gap between germline ends came to 18 bases. CDR1 and CDR2 from the germline V gene are SGHTA and FQGNSA. CDR3 in DNA: TGTGCCAGCAGCTTAAACACTGGCGTGGCGGGGGCTTTCTTT. Translated, it gives CASSLNTGVAGAFF.

The V and J genes are TRBV11-2 and TRBJ1-2; D is undetermined. The CDR3 spans 15 residues. Looked up from germline, CDR1 is SGHAT and CDR2 is FQNNGV. V was pared by 0 bases and J by 8 bases, with 16 bases between. This CDR3 is CASSLDMGRGRGYTF. The CDR3 coding sequence is TGTGCCAGCAGCTTAGATATGGGCCGGGGTCGGGGCTACACCTTC.

V usage is TRBV18 and J usage is TRBJ2-7; D perhaps matches TRBD1 (6 bases). Germline lookup yields CDR1 KGHSH and CDR2 LQKENI. V lost 4 bases and J lost 3, with 10 bases in between. The CDR3 runs to 13 residues. The CDR3 DNA follows: TGTGCCAGCTCACGACAGGACAACTACGAGCAGTACTTC. Translated, it gives CASSRQDNYEQYF.

The V gene is TRBV3-1 (or the pseudogene TRBV3-2), the J gene TRBJ2-5; 8 nucleotides align to TRBD2. CDR1 and CDR2 from the germline V gene are LGHDT and YNNKEL (reference sequence). The CDR3 loop spans 15 amino acids. The V segment lost 0 bases and the J segment 4 bases; nucleotides outside the gene matches: 4. The CDR3, as DNA: TGTGCCAGCAGCCAAGACGGGGGGGCTCGAGAGACCCAGTACTTC. Its translation is CASSQDGGARETQYF.

This clone appeared a few times. The chain combines TRBV10-3 with TRBJ2-4; TRBD2 agrees at 7 bases. With 5 bases clipped from V and 8 bases from J, the junction kept 6 bases outside the gene matches. The CDR3 runs to 13 residues. Germline loops: CDR1 ENHRY, CDR2 SYGVKD. The CDR3 loop reads CAISLSGIDIQYF. The CDR3 DNA follows: TGTGCCATCAGTCTAAGCGGGATTGACATTCAGTACTTC.

The chain is built from TRBV7-7 and TRBJ1-3; perhaps TRBD1 as D (6 bases). The V gene lost 5 bases and the J gene lost 10 bases, with 18 bases spanning the gap. CDR3 length: 14 amino acids. Germline CDR1 and CDR2: SSHAT and FNYEAQ (reference sequence). The CDR3 DNA reads TGTGCCAGCAGCCGAAACCTACAGGGTGAAACCATATATTTT. This gives the protein CASSRNLQGETIYF.